This TCR beta chain came from a study of cytomegalovirus exposure and HLA in healthy donors. The overall study: From HLA-typed donors, an early data release held about 92 million unique TCRs.

Whole-study findings and limits: Later analysis associated a missense DCLRE1C variant with TCR beta V- and J-gene trimming. In an earlier analysis, in some 600 donors, most V segments appeared productive either ~90% or ~30% of the time.

Those who donated were healthy bone marrow donors. This clone has only a few counts. Antigen specificity is unknown. The PCR made use of 60 Vbeta and 13 Jbeta primers. The data were produced by immunoSEQ multiplex PCR, yet TCRdb's version contains in-frame clones alone and is incomplete. The sample includes around 130,000 clones, 75% of them seen just once. The sequencing input was PBMCs. This TCR was sampled from a man between 25 and 39 years old in good health and CMV-seronegative.

The CDR3 DNA follows: TGTGCCAGCAGGAAGTCCGGACTAGTCAATGAGCAGTTCTTC. The encoded protein is CASRKSGLVNEQFF. This sequence joins TRBV28 and TRBJ2-1; 7 bases align to TRBD2. This CDR3 is 14 amino acids long. The trim removed 6 bases at V and 6 bases at J, leaving 8 bases unmatched. Germline V gene data show CDR1 as MDHEN and CDR2 as SYDVKM.